These 14 T cell receptor beta chains were all obtained from the same sample, sequenced in a study of response to subunit inactivated influenza vaccine. One entry per CDR3 protein results from TCRdb running MiXCR on the RT-PCR reads. The sample holds 500,000 to 700,000 distinct CDR3 sequences, around 25% seen once. These data were likewise used in another study, on T cells expressing NK-cell markers. Turning to that study: The TCR beta cDNA came from 5'RACE template switching with UMIs.

The material was CD4+ T cells sorted from PBMCs, obtained 11 to 12 days after vaccination. The receptor source for this set is a man aged 50 to 60 who received an inactivated influenza vaccine.

The sample holds a few counts of this clonotype. The chain joins TRBV7-9 to TRBJ2-2; possible D gene TRBD2, 6 bases. The germline V and J ends were trimmed by 6 bases and 5 bases, with 13 bases remaining between them. The germline V gene encodes CDR1 SEHNR and CDR2 FQNEAQ (reference sequence). The CDR3 totals 14 residues. The CDR3 region has the DNA TGTGCCAGCAGAAATTCGGGGGAAACCGGGGAGCTGTTTTTT. Protein: CASRNSGETGELFF.

This clonotype was detected a few times. V and J are TRBV9 and TRBJ2-3; 7 bases line up with TRBD2. CDR1 is SGDLS, CDR2 YYNGEE, per germline. With 4 bases clipped from V and 4 bases from J, the junction kept 9 bases outside the gene matches. CDR3 length: 15 residues. The CDR3 protein is CASSLERGPPDTQYF. CDR3 coding DNA: TGTGCCAGCAGCTTGGAGCGGGGCCCCCCAGATACGCAGTATTTT.

The table lists this clonotype with many counts. The chain couples TRBV28 to TRBJ2-7, with D possibly matching TRBD2 (6 bases). From germline, CDR1 is MDHEN and CDR2 SYDVKM. The germline V and J ends were trimmed by 4 bases and 2 bases, with 18 bases remaining between them. This CDR3 has 16 amino acids. The CDR3 DNA reads as TGTGCCAGCAGTTCAACTTATGGCGGGATACCCTACGAGCAGTACTTC. The encoded protein is CASSSTYGGIPYEQYF.

This clonotype was seen more than once but under ten times. The chain employs TRBV5-1 and TRBJ2-7, with unresolved D. The CDR3 sequence is 13 residues long. Germline loops: CDR1 SGHRS, CDR2 YFSETQ. V shed 4 bases and J shed 1 base, with 9 bases lying between them. The CDR3 nucleotides read TGCGCCAGCAGCGCCGACTTATCCTACGAGCAGTACTTC. Residues: CASSADLSYEQYF. Combining the CDR3 with reference TRBV5-1 and TRBJ2-7 gives the whole variable domain KAGVTQTPRYLIKTRGQQVTLSCSPISGHRSVSWYQQTPGQGLQFLFEYFSETQRNKGNFPGRFSGRQFSNSRSEMNVSTLELGDSALYLCASSADLSYEQYFGPGTRLTVT.

This clonotype was observed many times. This rearrangement joins TRBV2 to TRBJ2-7; D uncertain. The V gene's germline CDR1 is SNHLY and CDR2 FYNNEI. V lost 6 bases and J lost 3, with 15 bases in between. The CDR3 spans 14 residues. The CDR3, as DNA: TGTGCCAGCAGACGGAGTGGGCTGCTCTACGAGCAGTACTTC. This translates into CASRRSGLLYEQYF.

This clonotype was counted a few times. The chain has TRBV6-1 and TRBJ2-1; the match to TRBD2 covers 8 bases. Germline CDR1 and CDR2: MNHNS and SASEGT. CDR3 length equals 14 residues. V dropped 6 bases and J dropped 7; count of bases not matched to a gene: 8. The CDR3 sequence is CASRPSRGGNEQFF. The CDR3 DNA is TGTGCCAGCAGGCCTTCACGGGGGGGGAATGAGCAGTTCTTC.

The chain employs TRBV12-3 or TRBV12-4 and TRBJ1-4; TRBD1 is a possible D gene (6 bases). V was cut by 3 bases and J by 4 bases, with 12 bases left in between. The CDR3 has 15 residues. The CDR3 DNA follows: TGTGCCAGCAGTTTTTGGGGACACTATAATGAAAAACTGTTTTTT. Protein: CASSFWGHYNEKLFF.

The chain is built from TRBV7-9 and TRBJ2-5; 9 bases match TRBD1. The CDR3 totals 15 residues. V lost 1 base and J lost 6; bases outside the gene matches: 6. Germline CDR1 reads SEHNR; CDR2 reads FQNEAQ (reference sequence). CDR3 residues: CASSLGRDRAQTQYF. The CDR3 DNA reads as TGTGCCAGCAGCTTAGGCCGGGACAGGGCGCAGACCCAGTACTTC.

This clonotype was detected only a few times. The V call is TRBV9, the J call TRBJ1-5, with D unclear. The germline V gene has CDR1 SGDLS and CDR2 YYNGEE. This CDR3 spans 15 amino acids. V gave up 0 bases and J gave up 4 bases, with 11 bases separating them. The CDR3 spells CASSVAPGANQPQHF. CDR3 DNA sequence: TGTGCCAGCAGCGTAGCTCCAGGAGCGAATCAGCCCCAGCATTTT.

The chain joins TRBV5-1 to TRBJ2-7; TRBD1 agrees at 7 bases. The CDR3 runs 15 residues. Germline-derived CDR1 and CDR2 are SGHRS and YFSETQ. Trimming at V came to 2 bases and at J to 2 bases, leaving 7 bases not matched to a gene. The CDR3 DNA reads as TGCGCCAGCAGCTTCCAACCGGGACAGACCTACGAGCAGTACTTC. It yields the protein CASSFQPGQTYEQYF.

The V call is TRBV20-1, the J call TRBJ1-1; D is unclear. This CDR3 comprises 18 residues. V dropped 6 bases and J dropped 1 base, with 27 bases sitting between them. Germline lookup yields CDR1 DFQATT and CDR2 SNEGSKA (reference sequence). The CDR3 spells CSAQWWGGYIVENTEAFF. For the CDR3, the DNA is TGCAGTGCGCAGTGGTGGGGAGGGTACATCGTAGAGAACACTGAAGCTTTCTTT.

Worth noting for this clonotype: The conserved phenylalanine or tryptophan is not found at the CDR3 terminus, so this likely reflects a read error. The chain joins TRBV12-3 or TRBV12-4 to TRBJ2-7; perhaps TRBD2 as D (6 bases). The CDR3 is 14 amino acids. V was clipped by 6 bases and J by 0 bases, with 12 bases between them. The CDR3 region has the DNA TGTGCCAGCAGGGGGGGACTGAACTCCTACGAGCAGTACTCC. This gives the protein CASRGGLNSYEQYS.

The chain couples TRBV4-2 to TRBJ2-7, with 7 bases matching TRBD1. Germline lookup yields CDR1 LGHNA and CDR2 YNFKEQ. J lost 3 bases, V lost 1 base, and 6 bases had no gene match. The CDR3 has 15 residues. The CDR3 is CASSQGSGGNYEQYF. The CDR3 DNA reads as TGTGCCAGCAGCCAAGGATCAGGGGGTAACTACGAGCAGTACTTC.

This clonotype occurred a few times. The rearrangement joins TRBV4-1 to TRBJ1-2; TRBD1 is a possible D gene (5 bases). CDR3 length: 15 amino acids. V lost 4 bases and J 6 bases, leaving 18 bases between the germline ends. The germline V gene encodes CDR1 MGHRA and CDR2 YSYEKL. CDR3 sequence (DNA): TGCGCCAGCAGCCTATCAGGGTTCCAAGACCATGGCTACACCTTC. This codes for CASSLSGFQDHGYTF.